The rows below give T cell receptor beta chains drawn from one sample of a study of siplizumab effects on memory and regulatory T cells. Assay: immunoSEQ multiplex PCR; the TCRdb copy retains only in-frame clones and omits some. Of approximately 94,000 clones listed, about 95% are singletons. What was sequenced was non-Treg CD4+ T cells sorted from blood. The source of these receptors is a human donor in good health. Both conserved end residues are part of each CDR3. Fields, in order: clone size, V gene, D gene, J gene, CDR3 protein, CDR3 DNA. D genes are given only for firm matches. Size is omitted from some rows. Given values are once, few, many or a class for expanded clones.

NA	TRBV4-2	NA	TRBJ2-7	CASSQEIGRTAYEQYF	TGTGCCAGCAGCCAAGAAATCGGCAGGACGGCCTACGAGCAGTACTTC
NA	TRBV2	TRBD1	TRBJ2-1	CASSRQGYNEQFF	TGTGCCAGCAGCCGACAGGGGTACAATGAGCAGTTCTTC
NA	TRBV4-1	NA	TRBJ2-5	CASSQSQGEATQYF	TGCGCCAGCAGCCAATCACAGGGCGAGGCGACCCAGTACTTC
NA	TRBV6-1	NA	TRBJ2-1	CASTEDNLLYNEQFF	TGTGCCAGCACCGAGGACAATCTACTCTACAATGAGCAGTTCTTC
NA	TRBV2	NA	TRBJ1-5	CASRTGMGQPQHF	TGTGCCAGCCGAACCGGCATGGGACAGCCCCAGCATTTT
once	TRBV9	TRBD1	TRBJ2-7	CASSTGQASYEQYF	TGTGCCAGCAGCACGGGACAGGCCTCCTACGAGCAGTACTTC
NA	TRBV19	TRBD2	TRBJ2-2	CASSRHTSGSSTGELFF	TGTGCCAGTAGTCGGCATACTAGCGGGAGTTCGACCGGGGAGCTGTTTTTT
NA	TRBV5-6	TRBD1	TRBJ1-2	CASRTRTGASGYTF	TGTGCCAGCAGAACCCGGACAGGGGCGAGCGGCTACACCTTC
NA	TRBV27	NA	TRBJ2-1	CASRPTGLSVDNEQFF	TGTGCCAGCAGGCCAACCGGACTATCGGTGGACAATGAGCAGTTCTTC
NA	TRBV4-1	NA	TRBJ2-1	CASSQRLRLDLYNEQFF	TGCGCCAGCAGCCAACGTTTGCGGCTAGACCTTTACAATGAGCAGTTCTTC
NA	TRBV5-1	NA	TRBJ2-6	CASSLTSTRGSGANVLTF	TGCGCCAGCAGCTTGACATCTACCCGGGGCTCTGGGGCCAACGTCCTGACTTTC
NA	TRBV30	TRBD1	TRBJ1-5	CAWSLGQVNQPQHF	TGTGCCTGGAGCTTGGGACAGGTGAATCAGCCCCAGCATTTT
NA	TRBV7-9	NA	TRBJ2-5	CASSLVGETQYF	TGTGCCAGCAGCTTGGTTGGGGAGACCCAGTACTTC
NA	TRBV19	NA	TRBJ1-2	CASSSRRASGYTF	TGTGCCAGTAGTTCGAGGAGGGCATCTGGCTACACCTTC
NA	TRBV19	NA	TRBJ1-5	CASSIGQNQPQHF	TGTGCCAGTAGTATAGGTCAGAATCAGCCCCAGCATTTT
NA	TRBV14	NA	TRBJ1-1	CASSQDVGQVSTEAFF	TGTGCCAGCAGCCAAGATGTAGGGCAGGTCAGCACTGAAGCTTTCTTT
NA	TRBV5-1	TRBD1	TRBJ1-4	CASRPGTDNEKLFF	TGCGCCAGCAGACCCGGGACAGATAATGAAAAACTGTTTTTT
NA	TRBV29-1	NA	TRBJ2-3	CSVEGQGRGTDTQYF	TGCAGCGTTGAAGGACAGGGGAGGGGTACAGATACGCAGTATTTT
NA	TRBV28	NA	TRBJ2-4	CASRQGTFKNIQYF	TGTGCCAGTCGACAAGGGACATTCAAAAACATTCAGTACTTC
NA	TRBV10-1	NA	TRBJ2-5	CASSERTRGRETQYF	TGCGCCAGCAGTGAGCGGACTCGAGGGCGAGAGACCCAGTACTTC
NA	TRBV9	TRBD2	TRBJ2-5	CASSVAASGGRETQYF	TGTGCCAGCAGCGTAGCGGCTAGCGGGGGGCGAGAGACCCAGTACTTC
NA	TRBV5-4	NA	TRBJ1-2	CASSSTGGYGYTF	TGTGCCAGCAGCTCGACTGGGGGGTATGGCTACACCTTC
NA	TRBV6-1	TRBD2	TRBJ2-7	CASSEAQGGRGEQYF	TGTGCCAGCAGTGAAGCGCAGGGCGGGAGAGGCGAGCAGTACTTC
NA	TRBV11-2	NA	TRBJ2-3	CASTTAGSTDTQYF	TGTGCCAGCACCACCGCGGGGAGCACAGATACGCAGTATTTT
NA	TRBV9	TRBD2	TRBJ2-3	CASSGAWTSGGDTQYF	TGTGCCAGCAGCGGGGCTTGGACTAGCGGAGGGGATACGCAGTATTTT
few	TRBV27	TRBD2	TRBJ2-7	CASRGLAGHEQYF	TGTGCCAGCCGGGGACTAGCGGGCCACGAGCAGTACTTC
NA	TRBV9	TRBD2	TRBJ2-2	CASSADKTSRRNTGELFF	TGTGCCAGCAGCGCGGACAAGACTAGCCGACGGAACACCGGGGAGCTGTTTTTT
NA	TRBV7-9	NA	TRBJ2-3	CASSFETGKDTQYF	TGTGCCAGCAGCTTCGAAACCGGGAAGGATACGCAGTATTTT
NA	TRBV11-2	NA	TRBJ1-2	CASSLSGANLYGYTF	TGTGCCAGCAGCTTAAGCGGGGCGAACCTCTATGGCTACACCTTC
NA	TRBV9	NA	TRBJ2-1	CASSVGVGGNEQFF	TGTGCCAGCAGCGTAGGTGTAGGAGGGAATGAGCAGTTCTTC
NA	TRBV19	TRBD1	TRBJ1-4	CASRAPDRIGQKLFF	TGTGCCAGTAGGGCCCCGGACAGGATCGGTCAAAAACTGTTTTTT
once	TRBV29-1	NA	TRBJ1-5	CSVVVGDVYQPQHF	TGCAGCGTTGTTGTAGGGGATGTTTATCAGCCCCAGCATTTT
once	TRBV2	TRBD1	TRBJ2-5	CATQFRGGEETQYF	TGTGCCACCCAATTTCGAGGGGGCGAAGAGACCCAGTACTTC
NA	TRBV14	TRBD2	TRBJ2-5	CASSQLAGGPRETQYF	TGTGCCAGCAGCCAGCTAGCGGGAGGGCCGCGAGAGACCCAGTACTTC
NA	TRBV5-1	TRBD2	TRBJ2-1	CASSPGLAASYNEQFF	TGCGCCAGCAGCCCGGGACTAGCGGCATCCTACAATGAGCAGTTCTTC
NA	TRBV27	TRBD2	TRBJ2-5	CASRALAGGGETQYF	TGTGCCAGCCGGGCCCTGGCGGGAGGGGGAGAGACCCAGTACTTC
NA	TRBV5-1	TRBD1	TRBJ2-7	CASSRRRQGGSYEQYF	TGCGCCAGCAGCCGGAGAAGACAGGGTGGCTCCTACGAGCAGTACTTC
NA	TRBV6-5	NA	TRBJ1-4	CASANSPSEKLFF	TGTGCCAGCGCGAACAGCCCCTCGGAAAAACTGTTTTTT
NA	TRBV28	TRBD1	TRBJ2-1	CASSPHGTVNSQFF	TGTGCCAGCAGTCCCCACGGGACAGTCAATTCGCAGTTCTTC
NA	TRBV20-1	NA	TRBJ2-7	CSARGQRQYF	TGCAGTGCTAGAGGGCAGCGGCAGTACTTC
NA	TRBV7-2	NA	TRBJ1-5	CASSRGGGDGDQPQHF	TGTGCCAGCAGCCGCGGGGGAGGGGACGGTGATCAGCCCCAGCATTTT
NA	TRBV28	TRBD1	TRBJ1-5	CASSLPGQGVQPQHF	TGTGCCAGCAGTTTACCGGGACAGGGGGTTCAGCCCCAGCATTTT
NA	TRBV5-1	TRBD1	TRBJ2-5	CASSPMNRDRVQGQETQYF	TGCGCCAGCAGCCCGATGAACCGGGACAGGGTGCAGGGTCAAGAGACCCAGTACTTC
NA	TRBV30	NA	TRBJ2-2	CAWAQIRGQVTGELFF	TGTGCCTGGGCACAAATCCGGGGGCAGGTTACCGGGGAGCTGTTTTTT
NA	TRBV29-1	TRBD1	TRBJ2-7	CSARQGTNYEQYF	TGCAGCGCTCGACAGGGCACGAACTACGAGCAGTACTTC
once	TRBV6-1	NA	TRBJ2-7	CASSLPLRATYEQYF	TGTGCCAGCAGTCTCCCCCTTCGGGCTACCTACGAGCAGTACTTC
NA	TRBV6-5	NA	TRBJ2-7	CASSVGGENYEQYF	TGTGCCAGCAGCGTAGGGGGGGAAAACTACGAGCAGTACTTC
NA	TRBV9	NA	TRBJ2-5	CASSLETYQETQYF	TGTGCCAGCAGCCTCGAGACTTACCAAGAGACCCAGTACTTC
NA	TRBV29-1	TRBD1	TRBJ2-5	CSATTRTGQETQYF	TGCAGCGCCACTACCCGGACAGGCCAAGAGACCCAGTACTTC
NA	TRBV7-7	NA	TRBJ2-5	CASSLAGLETQYF	TGTGCTAGCAGCTTGGCAGGGTTGGAGACCCAGTACTTC
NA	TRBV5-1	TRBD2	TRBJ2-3	CASSLDPGLAGGADTQYF	TGCGCCAGCAGCTTGGACCCGGGACTAGCGGGAGGGGCAGATACGCAGTATTTT
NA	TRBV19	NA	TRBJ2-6	CASSPPFPWTGANVLTF	TGTGCCAGTAGTCCCCCTTTTCCCTGGACAGGGGCCAACGTCCTGACTTTC
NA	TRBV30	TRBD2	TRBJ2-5	CAWTPLAEETQYF	TGTGCCTGGACCCCTCTAGCGGAAGAGACCCAGTACTTC
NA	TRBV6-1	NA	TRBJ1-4	CASSVGREKLFF	TGTGCCAGCAGTGTGGGCAGGGAAAAACTGTTTTTT
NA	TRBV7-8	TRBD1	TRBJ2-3	CASSSRGDTQYF	TGTGCCAGCAGCTCCAGGGGGGATACGCAGTATTTT
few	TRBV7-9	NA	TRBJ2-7	CASSYGQFEQYF	TGTGCCAGCAGCTACGGACAGTTCGAGCAGTACTTC
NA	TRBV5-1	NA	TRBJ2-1	CASRVVPSYNEQFF	TGCGCCAGCAGGGTAGTACCCTCCTACAATGAGCAGTTCTTC